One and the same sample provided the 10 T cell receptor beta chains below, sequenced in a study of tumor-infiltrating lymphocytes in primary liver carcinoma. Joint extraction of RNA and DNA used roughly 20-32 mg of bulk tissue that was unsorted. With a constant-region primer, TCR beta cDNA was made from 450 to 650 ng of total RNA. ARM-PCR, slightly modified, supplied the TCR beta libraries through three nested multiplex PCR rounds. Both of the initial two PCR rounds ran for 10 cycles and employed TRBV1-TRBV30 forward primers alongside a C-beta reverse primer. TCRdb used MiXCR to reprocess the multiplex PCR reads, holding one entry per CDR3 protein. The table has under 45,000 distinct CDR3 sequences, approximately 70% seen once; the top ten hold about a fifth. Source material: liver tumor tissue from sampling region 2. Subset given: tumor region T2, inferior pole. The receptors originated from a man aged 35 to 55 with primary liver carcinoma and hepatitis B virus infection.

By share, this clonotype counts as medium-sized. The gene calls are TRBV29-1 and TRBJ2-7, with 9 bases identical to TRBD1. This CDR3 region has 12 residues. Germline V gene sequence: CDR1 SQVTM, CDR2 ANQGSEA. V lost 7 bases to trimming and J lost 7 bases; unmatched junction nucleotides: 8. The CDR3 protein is CSASRTGEEQYF. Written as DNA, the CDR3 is TGCAGCGCCTCAAGGACAGGGGAGGAGCAGTACTTC.

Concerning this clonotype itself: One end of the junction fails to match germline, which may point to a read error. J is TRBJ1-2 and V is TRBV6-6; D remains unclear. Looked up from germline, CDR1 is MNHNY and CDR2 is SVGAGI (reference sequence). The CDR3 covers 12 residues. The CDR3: CVSSSRDYGYTF. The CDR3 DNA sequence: TGTGTCAGCAGTTCGCGGGATTATGGCTACACCTTC.

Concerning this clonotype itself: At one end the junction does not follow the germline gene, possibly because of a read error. The CDR3 loop reads CAWSVEAGSGANALTF. In DNA, the CDR3 is TGTGCCTGGAGTGTAGAGGCAGGGTCTGGGGCCAACGCCCTGACTTTC. This chain joins TRBV30 and TRBJ2-6, with a possible D match to TRBD1 (5 bases). The V gene's germline CDR1 is GTSNPN and CDR2 SVGIG (reference sequence). The CDR3 sequence is 16 residues long.

In nucleotides, the CDR3 is TGTGCCAATAGTTACGCAATGGCCAATGAGCAGTTCTTC. This codes for CANSYAMANEQFF. The V call is TRBV6-5, the J call TRBJ2-1; no definite D call. The CDR3 is 13 amino acids. Germline V gene sequence: CDR1 MNHEY, CDR2 SVGAGI. Trimming left V 10 bases short and J 6 bases short, with 16 bases between.

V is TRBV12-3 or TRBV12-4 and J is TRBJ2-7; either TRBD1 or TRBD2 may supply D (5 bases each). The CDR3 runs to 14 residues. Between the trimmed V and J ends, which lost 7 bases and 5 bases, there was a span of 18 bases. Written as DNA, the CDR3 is TGTGCCAGCACCCCCGGGACGGAAAAAGACGAGCAGTACTTC. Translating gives CASTPGTEKDEQYF.

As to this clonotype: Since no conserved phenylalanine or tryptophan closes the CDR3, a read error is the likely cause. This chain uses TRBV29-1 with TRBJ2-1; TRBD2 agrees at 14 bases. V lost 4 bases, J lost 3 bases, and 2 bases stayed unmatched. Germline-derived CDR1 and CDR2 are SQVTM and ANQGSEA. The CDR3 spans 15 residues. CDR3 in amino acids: CSVGLAGGLYNEQFH. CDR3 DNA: TGCAGCGTTGGACTAGCGGGAGGGCTCTACAATGAGCAGTTCCAC.

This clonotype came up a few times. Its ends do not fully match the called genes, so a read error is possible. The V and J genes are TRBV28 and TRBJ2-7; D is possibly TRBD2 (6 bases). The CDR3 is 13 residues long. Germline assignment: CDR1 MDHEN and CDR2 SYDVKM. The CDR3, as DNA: TGTGCCTGCAGTTTCTGGGGGGAAGGTGAGCAGTACTTC. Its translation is CACSFWGEGEQYF.

CDR3 nucleotides: TGTGCCAGCAGCCGACCGGGACATTGCTCCTACGAGCAGTACTTC. It specifies CASSRPGHCSYEQYF. The V and J genes are TRBV14 and TRBJ2-7; D possibly corresponds to TRBD1 (6 bases). Trimming removed 4 bases at V and 0 bases at J, with 13 bases between. CDR1 is SGHDN and CDR2 is FVKESK in the germline V gene. The CDR3 has 15 residues.

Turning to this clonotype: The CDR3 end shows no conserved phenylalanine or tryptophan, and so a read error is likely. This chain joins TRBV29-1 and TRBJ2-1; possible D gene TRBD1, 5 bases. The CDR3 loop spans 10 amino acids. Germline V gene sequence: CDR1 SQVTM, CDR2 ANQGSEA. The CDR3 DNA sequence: TGCATCGTTCTTGACAGCGAGCAGTTCATA. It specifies CIVLDSEQFI.

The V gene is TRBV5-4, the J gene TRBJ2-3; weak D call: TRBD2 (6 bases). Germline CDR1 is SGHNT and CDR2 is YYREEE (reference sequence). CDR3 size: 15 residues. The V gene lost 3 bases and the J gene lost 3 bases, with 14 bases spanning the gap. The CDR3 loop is CASSWGGMGTDTQYF. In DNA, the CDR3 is TGTGCCAGCAGCTGGGGCGGGATGGGTACAGATACGCAGTATTTT.